The 8 T cell receptor beta chains below were found in one sample sequenced in a study of CD8+CD57+ T cells in acquired aplastic anemia. Profiling that covered TCR beta VDJ and CDR3 relied on genomic DNA as its template. MiXCR was run by TCRdb on the reads, yielding one entry per CDR3 protein. The repertoire consists of fewer than 300,000 distinct CDR3 sequences, with less than 85% occurring once and the leading ten covering over 35%. Sequenced patients had shown CD8+CD57+ cell expansion by flow cytometry. Input material: sorted CD4+, CD8+, or CD8+CD57+ T cells (not recorded which) from PBMCs. The receptors originated from a human donor with aplastic anemia.

This clonotype was observed once. The chain carries TRBV7-8 and TRBJ2-5; tentatively, D is TRBD2 (5 bases). The CDR3 spans 15 residues. V shed 0 bases and J shed 11 bases, with 19 bases lying between them. Per germline, CDR1 SGHVS and CDR2 FQNEAQ. For the CDR3, the DNA is TGTGCCAGCAGCTTAGCGCGCGGGCCAAATACGCAGCAGTACTTC. Amino acids: CASSLARGPNTQQYF. The full variable domain, with the rest looked up from reference TRBV7-8 and TRBJ2-5, is GAGVSQSPRYKVAKRGQDVALRCDPISGHVSLFWYQQALGQGPEFLTYFQNEAQLDKSGLPSDRFFAERPEGSVSTLKIQRTQQEDSAVYLCASSLARGPNTQQYFGPGTRLLVL.

Points on this clonotype: Lacking the conserved final phenylalanine or tryptophan, this CDR3 likely reflects a read error. The rearrangement uses TRBV20-1 and TRBJ1-1; D remains ambiguous. Germline assignment: CDR1 DFQATT and CDR2 SNEGSKA (reference sequence). This CDR3 contains 15 residues. V was pared by 5 bases and J by 1 base, with 17 bases between. CDR3 region: CSAYTSGGRNTEAFL. Written as DNA, the CDR3 is TGCAGTGCTTATACTAGCGGAGGCAGGAACACTGAAGCTTTCCTT.

This chain uses TRBV7-9 with TRBJ1-1, with TRBD1 as a possible D gene (5 bases). V lost 5 bases, J lost 14 bases, and 27 bases lay in between. The CDR3 contains 15 residues. Germline values: CDR1 SEHNR, CDR2 FQNEAQ (reference sequence). CDR3 sequence reads: CASSPDGVAHPGTFF. CDR3 DNA sequence: TGTGCCAGCAGCCCCGACGGGGTAGCCCACCCGGGGACCTTCTTT.

The chain joins TRBV6-6 to TRBJ2-7; 8 nucleotides match TRBD1. CDR1 and CDR2 (germline): MNHNY, SVGAGI (reference sequence). The CDR3 length is 15 residues. V lost 7 bases, J lost 0 bases, and 8 bases stayed unmatched. CDR3 protein: CASKILGQGSYEQYF. The CDR3 bases are TGTGCCAGCAAGATATTAGGACAGGGCTCCTACGAGCAGTACTTC.

The chain uses TRBV7-9 and TRBJ1-3, with D tentatively TRBD1 (6 bases). Trimming left V 5 bases short and J 9 bases short, with 20 bases between. This CDR3 is built from 15 residues. CDR1 SEHNR and CDR2 FQNEAQ come from the germline V gene (reference sequence). The CDR3 loop is CASSVGGAAGATIYF. Written as DNA, the CDR3 is TGTGCCAGCAGCGTAGGGGGGGCAGCTGGAGCCACCATATATTTT.

The chain couples TRBV7-9 to TRBJ2-5, with D perhaps matching TRBD1 or TRBD2 (6 bases each). V was trimmed by 3 bases and J by 14 bases, leaving 25 bases between them. Germline assignment: CDR1 SEHNR and CDR2 FQNEAQ (reference sequence). The CDR3 is 15 residues long. The CDR3 coding sequence is TGTGCCAGCAGCTTCGTACAGGGAGGTCAGACCCAGTACTACTTC. Residues: CASSFVQGGQTQYYF. Based on the CDR3 plus reference TRBV7-9 and TRBJ2-5, the full variable domain is DTGVSQNPRHKITKRGQNVTFRCDPISEHNRLYWYRQTLGQGPEFLTYFQNEAQLEKSRLLSDRFSAERPKGSFSTLEIQRTEQGDSAMYLCASSFVQGGQTQYYFGPGTRLLVL.

V and J are TRBV29-1 and TRBJ1-2, with D maybe TRBD1 (5 bases). CDR3 size: 12 residues. The V gene lost 7 bases and the J gene lost 5 bases, with 14 bases spanning the gap. CDR1 SQVTM and CDR2 ANQGSEA come from the germline V gene. The CDR3 nucleotides read TGCAGCGCTCTGGTTGGGGGGTATGGCTACACCTTC. Translating it yields CSALVGGYGYTF. The full variable domain, rest sourced from reference TRBV29-1 and TRBJ1-2, is SAVISQKPSRDICQRGTSLTIQCQVDSQVTMMFWYRQQPGQSLTLIATANQGSEATYESGFVIDKFPISRPNLTFSTLTVSNMSPEDSSIYLCSALVGGYGYTFGSGTRLTVV.

Note on this clonotype: No conserved phenylalanine or tryptophan is present at the end of the CDR3, so a read error is the likely explanation. Because the CDR3's place on the DNA is in doubt, the DNA is left out and the CDR3 is given as listed by TCRdb. The V gene is TRBV7-8, the J gene TRBJ2-1; no check of the table's D call, TRBD1, against the DNA was made. The CDR3 has 13 residues if both end residues are counted. Germline CDR1 reads SGHVS; CDR2 reads FQNEAQ. The CDR3: CASSEGGGHEPQY.